Sequencing of this T cell receptor beta chain was carried out in a study of T cells after yellow fever vaccination (dated by TCRdb to about 2019). Broadly, across the study: Libraries from fractions with low cell numbers were prepared with the SMART-Seq v4 Ultra Low Input RNA kit. To follow T-cell clones before and after primary and booster YFV17D yellow fever vaccination, bulk TCR alpha and beta repertoires were sequenced over time. The cohort comprised two healthy male donors, one aged 18 to 30 and one aged 30 to 40 years. Blood was collected at multiple timepoints before and after primary and secondary immunization, and bulk PBMC replicates and cell subsets were isolated. What the work shows at the level of the full study, not this receptor alone: Computational filtering was needed because FACS-sorted repertoires could contain abundant contaminating clonotypes from the bulk population. A small fraction of clonotypes showed up in both the CD4 and CD8 compartments, probably as a result of convergent recombination. Only two donors were included in the study, so the extent to which the findings can be generalized is limited. The secondary T-cell response was found to be weaker but faster than the primary response, with a peak reached on day 5 rather than on day 15. After the booster, most of the clones that had expanded following primary vaccination were detected again (almost 98% of CD4 and roughly nine tenths of CD8), which suggests that memory was broadly maintained.

Read against the paper, the sample's treatment or condition label means: live attenuated yellow fever vaccine strain. At each blood-draw timepoint, two biological replicates of bulk PBMCs were collected. A standard Ficoll-Paque protocol was used to isolate PBMCs from peripheral blood. TriZol was used to extract RNA from bulk PBMCs, CD4 and CD8 fractions, and dextramer-positive and dextramer-negative fractions. V lost 3 bases and J lost 3 bases; the stretch between them is 15 bases long. From the cysteine up to the phenylalanine, the CDR3 has a length of 15 residues. CDR3 DNA is the only sequence kept; it has 45 bases, read in frame from the first base. Synthesis of TCR cDNA relied on 5'RACE template switching, a step that introduced a universal primer site along with unique molecular identifiers. Priming for cDNA synthesis came from both the TCR alpha and TCR beta constant segments. Library amplification used two PCR steps, and the second PCR step added sample barcodes and sequencing adapters. Libraries were sequenced on Illumina HiSeq 2500 (2x100 bp) or NovaSeq (2x150 bp). Per the authors' processing: MIGEC was used to demultiplex reads and collapse the reads into UMI consensus sequences, and MiXCR was used for V(D)J alignment. Vaccine-responding clonotypes were identified with edgeR using replicate PBMC samples, with FDR below 0.01 and a log2 fold change above 5 up to day 15 being required. Each bulk clonotype was labeled CD4 or CD8 based on which sequenced repertoire, CD4 or CD8, contained the clonotype at higher abundance. TCRdb itself trimmed the public reads at Q25 with fastp, ran MiXCR and retained productive beta chains. One record per CDR3 amino acid sequence lists the most common genes and DNA. V and J calls and clone size were set by TCRdb, not the authors. The sample includes roughly 500,000 distinct CDR3 sequences, with about 19% observed a single time. The biggest ten clones account for about 13% of the sample.

Remarks on this clonotype: Its cognate antigen has yet to be identified. Per-nucleotide qualities are absent, and no much larger clonotype sits a single base away.

The rearrangement joined TRBV12-3 or TRBV12-4 to TRBJ2-7; TRBD1 is perhaps the D gene, given 6 matching bases. The sequenced sample was PBMCs, obtained 15 days after the yellow fever booster vaccination. This clonotype was sampled from a man aged 30 to 45 who received the YFV17D yellow fever vaccine. The sequenced DNA: TGTGCCAGCAGTTTTGGACAGTCCGGGTTCTACGAGCAGTACTTC. Translation gives CASSFGQSGFYEQYF.